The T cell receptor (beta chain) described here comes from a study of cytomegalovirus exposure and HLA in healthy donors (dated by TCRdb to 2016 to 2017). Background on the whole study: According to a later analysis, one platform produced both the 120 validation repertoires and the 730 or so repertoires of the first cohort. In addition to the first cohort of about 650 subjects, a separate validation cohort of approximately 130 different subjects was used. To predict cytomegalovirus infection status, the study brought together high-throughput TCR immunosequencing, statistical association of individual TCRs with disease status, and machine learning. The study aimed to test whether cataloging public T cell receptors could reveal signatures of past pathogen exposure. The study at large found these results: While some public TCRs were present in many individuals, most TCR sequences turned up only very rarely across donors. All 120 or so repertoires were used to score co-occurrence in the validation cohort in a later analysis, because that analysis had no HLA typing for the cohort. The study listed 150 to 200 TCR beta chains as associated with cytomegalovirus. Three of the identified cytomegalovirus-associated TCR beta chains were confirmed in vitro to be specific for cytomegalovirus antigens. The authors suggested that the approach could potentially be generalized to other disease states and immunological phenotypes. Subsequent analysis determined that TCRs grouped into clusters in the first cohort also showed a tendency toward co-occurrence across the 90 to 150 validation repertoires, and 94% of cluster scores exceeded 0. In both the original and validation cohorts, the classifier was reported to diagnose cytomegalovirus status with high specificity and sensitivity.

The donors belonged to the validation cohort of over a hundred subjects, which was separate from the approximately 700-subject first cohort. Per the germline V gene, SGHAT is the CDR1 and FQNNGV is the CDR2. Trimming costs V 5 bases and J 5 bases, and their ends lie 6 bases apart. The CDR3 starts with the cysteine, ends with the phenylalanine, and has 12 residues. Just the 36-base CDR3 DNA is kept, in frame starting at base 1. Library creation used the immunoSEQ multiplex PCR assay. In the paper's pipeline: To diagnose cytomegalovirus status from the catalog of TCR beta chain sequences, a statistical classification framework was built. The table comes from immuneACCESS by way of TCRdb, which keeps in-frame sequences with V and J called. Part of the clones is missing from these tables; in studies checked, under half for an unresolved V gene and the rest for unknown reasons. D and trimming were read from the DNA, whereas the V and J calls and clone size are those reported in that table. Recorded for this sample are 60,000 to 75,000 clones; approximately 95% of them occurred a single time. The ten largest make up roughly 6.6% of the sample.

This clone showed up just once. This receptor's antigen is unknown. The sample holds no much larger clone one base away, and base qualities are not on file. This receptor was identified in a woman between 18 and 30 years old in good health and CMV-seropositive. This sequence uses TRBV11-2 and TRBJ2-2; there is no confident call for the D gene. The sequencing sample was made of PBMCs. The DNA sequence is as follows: TGTGCCAGCAGCCCCATGACCGGGGAGCTGTTTTTT. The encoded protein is CASSPMTGELFF.